Following are 10 T cell receptor beta chains from one sample sequenced in a study of blood T cells in healthy people across ages. Then a second PCR, running roughly 7 to 11 cycles, was carried out with a sample-barcoded 5' primer and a J-beta primer mix. Using its own MiXCR run on the 5' RACE reads, TCRdb lists one record per CDR3 protein. The sample includes about 1.8 million distinct CDR3 sequences, less than 50% of them seen just once. Sequenced sample: blood. These receptors all stem from a middle-aged woman in good health.

The table lists this clonotype with a few counts. The V call is TRBV10-3, the J call TRBJ1-5; D is uncertain. The CDR3 has 11 amino acids. Trimming pared 10 bases from V and 0 bases from J, leaving 4 bases between. Germline values: CDR1 ENHRY, CDR2 SYGVKD. CDR3 DNA sequence: TGTGCCACCGGTAGCAATCAGCCCCAGCATTTT. Protein: CATGSNQPQHF.

The chain is built from TRBV29-1 and TRBJ2-7; 11 bases map to TRBD2. V gave up 4 bases and J gave up 5 bases; unmatched junction bases: 4. The germline V gene encodes CDR1 SQVTM and CDR2 ANQGSEA. There are 13 residues in the CDR3. CDR3 bases: TGCAGCGTTGTCCTAGCGGGGGGTAACGAGCAGTACTTC. Translation gives CSVVLAGGNEQYF.

This chain connects TRBV11-2 to TRBJ1-5; TRBD1 matches 9 bases. After removal of 5 bases from V and 5 bases from J, the junction contained 7 bases not matched to a gene. The V gene's germline CDR1 is SGHAT and CDR2 FQNNGV. The CDR3 is made up of 15 amino acids. The CDR3 loop reads CASSEGTGRYQPQHF. The DNA of the CDR3 is TGTGCCAGCAGCGAAGGGACAGGGCGCTATCAGCCCCAGCATTTT.

This sequence joins TRBV29-1 and TRBJ2-7, with D uncertain. The tail of the sequence fits TRBJ2-5 better, so the J call may be wrong. Looked up from germline, CDR1 is SQVTM and CDR2 is ANQGSEA. The CDR3 sequence is 14 residues long. This chain's CDR3 is CSVEDPANGETQYF. The CDR3 bases are TGCAGCGTTGAAGATCCAGCCAACGGGGAGACCCAGTACTTC.

The V and J genes are TRBV20-1 and TRBJ2-5; maybe TRBD1 (6 bases). Germline assignment: CDR1 DFQATT and CDR2 SNEGSKA (reference sequence). Trimming took off 5 bases at V and 4 bases at J, with 14 bases between the two ends. This CDR3 comprises 13 residues. This CDR3 reads CSAPRAGAETQYF. The CDR3 DNA reads as TGCAGTGCTCCGAGAGCAGGGGCAGAGACCCAGTACTTC.

This clonotype was seen only a few times. CDR3 sequence reads: CASMRGYEQYF. In nucleotides, the CDR3 is TGTGCCAGCATGAGGGGTTACGAGCAGTACTTC. The chain combines TRBV27 with TRBJ2-7; either TRBD1 or TRBD2 may fit D (5 bases each). The germline gives CDR1 MNHEY, CDR2 SMNVEV (reference sequence). Trimming stripped 7 bases from V and 4 bases from J, with 8 bases between. The length of the CDR3 is 11 residues.

The chain is built from TRBV6-5 and TRBJ2-3, with D unclear. Germline CDR1 is MNHEY and CDR2 is SVGAGI. CDR3 length: 15 amino acids. V gave up 2 bases and J gave up 5 bases, with 14 bases separating them. DNA of the CDR3: TGTGCCAGCAGTTACGGAGAACAGCCCGGAGATACGCAGTATTTT. Translated, it gives CASSYGEQPGDTQYF.

CDR3 nucleotide sequence: TGTGCCAGCAGTTTCGGGACTAGCGGGGAAGAGCAGTACTTC. Translating gives CASSFGTSGEEQYF. The chain carries TRBV27 and TRBJ2-7, with TRBD2 identical over 13 bases. CDR1 MNHEY and CDR2 SMNVEV come from the germline V gene (reference sequence). Losses at the gene ends were 3 bases for V and 7 bases for J; bases not matched to a gene: 3. The CDR3 loop spans 14 amino acids.

The CDR3 reads CASSYLSGEKLFF. The CDR3 DNA is TGTGCCAGCAGTTACCTCTCCGGAGAAAAACTGTTTTTT. J is TRBJ1-4 and V is TRBV6-5; no clear D gene. The germline V gene has CDR1 MNHEY and CDR2 SVGAGI. This CDR3 spans 13 amino acids. V was cut by 2 bases and J by 8 bases, with 9 bases left in between.

The chain carries TRBV20-1 and TRBJ2-7; D not certain. Deletions cut 2 bases from V and 6 bases from J, with 14 bases between. From germline, CDR1 is DFQATT and CDR2 SNEGSKA (reference sequence). The CDR3 runs 13 residues. Written as DNA, the CDR3 is TGCAGTGCTAGACGATCCGCAGTCGGCGAGCAGTACTTC. It codes for CSARRSAVGEQYF.